This is a list of T cell receptor beta chains from one sample in a study of T-cell reconstitution after alpha-beta-depleted transplantation in children. TCRdb called the PCR reads again in MiXCR, with one record for every CDR3 protein. The top ten clones hold roughly 15% of a sample with about 580,000 distinct CDR3 sequences, more than 20% of them seen once. The sequenced sample was PBMCs, mostly from graft donor cells, obtained 360 days after TCRalphabeta/CD19-depleted stem cell transplant. The receptors here all came from a boy less than two years old who had a stem cell transplant for acute myeloid leukemia, so the T cells may come from the graft donor. Each CDR3 is given with its conserved first and last residue. The D gene is left open where the match is weak. Clone size, where shown, is once, few, many, or a class for clones that have expanded.

CDR3 DNA | CDR3 protein | V gene | D gene | J gene | clone size
TGTGCCAGCAGTTACCTCCATCCGGCGGGGGGGGGCACAGATACGCAGTATTTT | CASSYLHPAGGGTDTQYF | TRBV6-5 | TRBD2 | TRBJ2-3 | -
TGTGCCAGCAGCGTAGGTGCAGAATCAGATACGCAGTATTTT | CASSVGAESDTQYF | TRBV9 | - | TRBJ2-3 | -
TGTGCCAGCAGCTTAAGTGGGGACACATCGAAGTTTTTT | CASSLSGDTSKFF | TRBV7-2 | - | TRBJ1-4 | few
TGTGCCGGGAAGGACGGGAACACTGAAGCTTTCTTT | CAGKDGNTEAFF | TRBV7-9 | - | TRBJ1-1 | few
TGTGCCAGCAGCCCTTCGACAGGAAAGTTGTATTTCAATGAGCAGTTCTTC | CASSPSTGKLYFNEQFF | TRBV12-3/TRBV12-4 | - | TRBJ2-1 | few
TGCAGCGTTGAAGATCCGGAAGCGGGGGGACTCTACGAGCAGTACTTC | CSVEDPEAGGLYEQYF | TRBV29-1 | TRBD2 | TRBJ2-7 | -
TGTGCCAGCAGTGCATCATGGTACATTCAGTACTTC | CASSASWYIQYF | TRBV6-2/TRBV6-3 | - | TRBJ2-4 | few
TGTGCCAGCAGTTACTCTGGCAGCCTAGCCAAAAACATTCAGTACTTC | CASSYSGSLAKNIQYF | TRBV6-5 | - | TRBJ2-4 | -
TGTGCCACCAGTGATTTGCAAGGTCGCGGATCCTACGAGCAGTACTTC | CATSDLQGRGSYEQYF | TRBV24-1 | - | TRBJ2-7 | few
TGTGCCAGCAGCTTAAAACCGAACACCGGGGAGCTGTTTTTT | CASSLKPNTGELFF | TRBV5-6 | - | TRBJ2-2 | many
TGTGCCAGCAGCCCATCACCCCTACAGACAGGGTGGGCTTTCTTT | CASSPSPLQTGWAFF | TRBV7-9 | TRBD1 | TRBJ1-1 | many
TGCAGTGCTAGCAACCGGGGGGGCCGGTACAATGAGCAGTTCTTC | CSASNRGGRYNEQFF | TRBV20-1 | TRBD2 | TRBJ2-1 | few
TGTGCCAGCAGTTTATCGATCGGGGGGCCATTCACAGATACGCAGTATTTT | CASSLSIGGPFTDTQYF | TRBV27 | - | TRBJ2-3 | many
TGCAGTGCTAGAGGGACTAGCGGGGTCTACCAAGAGACCCAGTACTTC | CSARGTSGVYQETQYF | TRBV20-1 | TRBD2 | TRBJ2-5 | many
TGCAGTGCAAAGGGGGCTAGCGGGTACAATGAGCAGTTCTTC | CSAKGASGYNEQFF | TRBV20-1 | - | TRBJ2-1 | -
TGTGCCAGCAGTTCCATGTTCAGGATGGGCGAGCAGTACTTC | CASSSMFRMGEQYF | TRBV12-3/TRBV12-4 | - | TRBJ2-7 | -
TGTGCCAGCAGTTGGGGACCCCCTTGGACGGGTCAGCCCCAGCATTTT | CASSWGPPWTGQPQHF | TRBV12-3/TRBV12-4 | - | TRBJ1-5 | -
TGCAGTGCTAGGGCCTTACCGGGACTAAGGGAAGAGACCCAGTACTTC | CSARALPGLREETQYF | TRBV20-1 | TRBD2 | TRBJ2-5 | few
TGCGCCAGCAGCCAACCGACTCGCCCTGAAGCTTTCTTT | CASSQPTRPEAFF | TRBV4-1 | - | TRBJ1-1 | once
TGTGCCAGCAGTTACGAAGCGGCGGCGGATGAGCAGTTCTTC | CASSYEAAADEQFF | TRBV6-5 | - | TRBJ2-1 | few
TGCGCCAGCAGCCAAAACAGGGAAGGGAACACTGAAGCTTTCTTT | CASSQNREGNTEAFF | TRBV4-3 | - | TRBJ1-1 | few
TGTGCCAGCAGTCTCGGGACAGGCTACAATCAGCCCCAGCATTTT | CASSLGTGYNQPQHF | TRBV6-5 | TRBD1 | TRBJ1-5 | -
TGTGCCAGCAGTTTAGACCTGAGTCAGGGAAGAATTACCGGGGAGCTGTTTTTT | CASSLDLSQGRITGELFF | TRBV12-3/TRBV12-4 | - | TRBJ2-2 | many
TGTGCCAGCAGCGCCGTTAACTACGAGCAGTACTTC | CASSAVNYEQYF | TRBV7-2 | - | TRBJ2-7 | many
TGCAGCGTTTCCCGGACAGTGATGAACACTGAAGCTTTCTTT | CSVSRTVMNTEAFF | TRBV29-1 | - | TRBJ1-1 | -
TGCAGTGCCGGGACATTGGGATCCTATGGCTACACCTTC | CSAGTLGSYGYTF | TRBV20-1 | - | TRBJ1-2 | few
TGCAGTGCTAGAGGGATTTTTCCTGGGGCCTACGAGCAGTACTTC | CSARGIFPGAYEQYF | TRBV20-1 | - | TRBJ2-7 | -
TGTGCCAGCAGTTTTCCAGGGGCTGGGACGCAGTATTTT | CASSFPGAGTQYF | TRBV12-3/TRBV12-4 | - | TRBJ2-3 | few
TGTGCCAGCAGTTTTGGGACCCAGGGGAACTACGAGCAGTACTTC | CASSFGTQGNYEQYF | TRBV27 | - | TRBJ2-7 | -
TGTGCCAGCAGATCCCTTCTGGGAGGCCAGCCCCAGCATTTT | CASRSLLGGQPQHF | TRBV27 | - | TRBJ1-5 | few